What follows describes a single TCR beta chain. The V gene's germline CDR1 is SGHTA and CDR2 FQGTGA. The V end was cut by 1 base, the J end by 5 bases, with 11 bases between. The CDR3 covers 14 residues. These data belong to a study of blood T cell repertoires in COVID-19. Study context: The origin of the acute and convalescent COVID-19 samples was the United States, Italy and Spain. T cells, B-cell-depleted T cells, or PBMCs provided the cDNA or gDNA that served as material.

Original data processing: Reference gene primer amplification in the assay estimated nucleated cell counts. Repertoires were generated with immunoSEQ multiplex PCR, while TCRdb's copy carries only in-frame clones and drops some. V and J calls and clone size are those listed in that table; D and trimming were worked out from the DNA. The table has roughly 100,000 clones, about 90% seen once. J is TRBJ2-5 and V is TRBV7-3; unclear D gene. This receptor was identified in a human donor in a cohort sampled during active COVID-19. The sequenced sample consisted of peripheral blood. The CDR3 reads CASSLSSSGETQYF. The CDR3 DNA reads TGTGCCAGCAGCTTAAGTAGCAGTGGGGAGACCCAGTACTTC.